This T cell receptor beta chain was recovered during a study of blood T cell repertoires in COVID-19. As originally analysed: Nucleated cell number was recorded as an estimate derived from reference gene primer amplification. Repertoires were generated with immunoSEQ multiplex PCR, while TCRdb's copy carries only in-frame clones and drops some. V, J and clone size were drawn from that table, and D and trimming were deduced from the DNA. Here the sample spans approximately 49,000 clones, roughly 84% being singletons. Germline V CDR1 and CDR2: MNHEY, SVGAGI. Deletions cut 8 bases from V and 4 bases from J, with 14 bases between. This CDR3 contains 13 residues.

The sample consisted of peripheral blood. This sequence was found in a man in his forties or fifties with acute or convalescent COVID-19. The V gene is TRBV6-5, the J gene TRBJ1-2; D is possibly TRBD1 (6 bases). CDR3 nucleotides: TGTGCCAGCCGGGACATGGGGGTCTATGGCTACACCTTC. Its translation: CASRDMGVYGYTF.